This passage covers 18 T cell receptor beta chains from one sample sequenced in a study of cytomegalovirus exposure and HLA in healthy donors. Only in-frame clones appear in the TCRdb table, and some are missing; sequencing was by immunoSEQ multiplex PCR. The sample lists around 150,000 clones, approximately 90% seen once, with 0.6% to 0.85% in the top ten. The specimen was PBMCs. These receptors all stem from a man aged 18 to 30 in good health and CMV-seronegative.

The chain links TRBV29-1 to TRBJ1-2, with 7 positions matching TRBD1. The CDR3 is made up of 16 amino acids. CDR1 and CDR2 (germline): SQVTM, ANQGSEA. V was pared by 6 bases and J by 2 bases, with 15 bases of the junction left unmatched. The CDR3 is CSVQGKEGMSNYGYTF. The CDR3 DNA follows: TGCAGCGTACAGGGGAAAGAGGGGATGTCAAACTATGGCTACACCTTC.

The genes are TRBV7-8 and TRBJ1-5; D gene ambiguous. The V gene's germline CDR1 is SGHVS and CDR2 FQNEAQ. Trimming removed 1 base at V and 5 bases at J, with 12 bases between. The CDR3 covers 15 residues. CDR3 nucleotides: TGTGCCAGCAGCTTAGGTAGTGGGAGGGATCAGCCCCAGCATTTT. Translating it yields CASSLGSGRDQPQHF.

The chain employs TRBV18 and TRBJ1-2; D ambiguous. V dropped 5 bases and J dropped 4 bases, with 14 bases sitting between them. The CDR3 is made up of 14 amino acids. From germline, CDR1 is KGHSH and CDR2 LQKENI. The CDR3 spells CASSAGEGGYGYTF. The CDR3 coding sequence is TGTGCCAGCTCAGCCGGGGAAGGTGGCTATGGCTACACCTTC.

The CDR3 loop is CASSFVAGGIGGSKNIQYF. CDR3 DNA sequence: TGTGCCAGTAGTTTCGTAGCGGGGGGCATTGGTGGGTCCAAAAACATTCAGTACTTC. The J gene is TRBJ2-4, the V gene TRBV19; 10 bases line up with TRBD2. Trimming at V came to 5 bases and at J to 2 bases, leaving 15 bases not matched to a gene. The CDR3 runs 19 residues. CDR1 is LNHDA and CDR2 is SQIVND in the germline V gene (reference sequence). Drawing the rest from reference TRBV19 and TRBJ2-4, the complete variable domain is DGGITQSPKYLFRKEGQNVTLSCEQNLNHDAMYWYRQDPGQGLRLIYYSQIVNDFQKGDIAEGYSVSREKKESFPLTVTSAQKNPTAFYLCASSFVAGGIGGSKNIQYFGAGTRLSVL.

This chain links TRBV11-3 with TRBJ2-5, with 10 nucleotides matching TRBD1. CDR1 is SGHNT and CDR2 is YENEEA in the germline V gene. The CDR3 is 15 amino acids. Trimming took 5 bases from V and 5 from J; bases not matched to a gene: 8. DNA of the CDR3: TGTGCCAGCAGCGCTGACAGGGGGCGCGGGGAGACCCAGTACTTC. Its translation: CASSADRGRGETQYF. The complete variable domain, with remaining parts taken from reference TRBV11-3 and TRBJ2-5, reads EAGVVQSPRYKIIEKKQPVAFWCNPISGHNTLYWYLQNLGQGPELLIRYENEEAVDDSQLPKDRFSAERLKGVDSTLKIQPAELGDSAVYLCASSADRGRGETQYFGPGTRLLVL.

This chain links TRBV4-3 with TRBJ1-4, with unresolved D. The CDR3 contains 15 residues. Germline V gene sequence: CDR1 LGHNA, CDR2 YSLEER. V was pared by 0 bases and J by 8 bases, with 13 bases between. The CDR3 DNA is TGCGCCAGCAGCCAAGATGGCGGGTTCGGGGAAAAACTGTTTTTT. It yields the protein CASSQDGGFGEKLFF.

The chain has TRBV5-6 and TRBJ1-2; 7 nucleotides agree with TRBD1. This CDR3 region has 15 residues. After removal of 0 bases from V and 8 bases from J, the junction contained 10 bases not matched to a gene. CDR1 and CDR2 (germline): SGHDT, YYEEEE. As DNA, the CDR3 is TGTGCCAGCAGCTTGGCCTCCGGACAGGATGAAGGCTACACCTTC. It codes for CASSLASGQDEGYTF.

Regarding this clone: This same CDR3 is encoded by further DNA sequences in the sample. V is TRBV5-1 and J is TRBJ2-5, with 8 bases identical to TRBD2. J was trimmed by 5 bases and V by 0 bases; bases with no gene match: 3. The CDR3 is 14 residues long. Germline V gene sequence: CDR1 SGHRS, CDR2 YFSETQ. This CDR3 reads CASSLGLARETQYF. The CDR3 DNA follows: TGCGCCAGCAGCTTGGGACTAGCGAGGGAGACCCAGTACTTC.

The V and J genes are TRBV2 and TRBJ2-7, with TRBD2 matching over 10 bases. Per germline, CDR1 SNHLY and CDR2 FYNNEI. The CDR3 runs 18 residues. The junction had 21 bases not matched to a gene; V was cut back by 11 bases and J by 2 bases. CDR3 bases: TGTGCCGCACACTTTGAGGCTAGCGGGGGACTTAACGCCTACGAGCAGTACTTC. Protein: CAAHFEASGGLNAYEQYF. Looking up the rest from reference TRBV2 and TRBJ2-7 gives the full variable domain: EPEVTQTPSHQVTQMGQEVILRCVPISNHLYFYWYRQILGQKVEFLVSFYNNEISEKSEIFDDQFSVERPDGSNFTLKIRSTKLEDSAMYFCAAHFEASGGLNAYEQYFGPGTRLTVT.

CDR3 protein: CASSEMGGGHSEQYF. CDR3 sequence (DNA): TGTGCCAGCAGTGAAATGGGGGGGGGCCATAGCGAGCAGTACTTC. The chain couples TRBV6-1 to TRBJ2-7, with a tentative D call TRBD2 (7 bases). CDR3 length equals 15 residues. Trimming pared 2 bases from V and 6 bases from J, leaving 17 bases between. Germline loops: CDR1 MNHNS, CDR2 SASEGT.

The count of this clone is one. The chain links TRBV27 to TRBJ1-2; no reliable D call. V was cut by 0 bases and J by 7 bases, with 15 bases left in between. CDR1 and CDR2 from the germline V gene are MNHEY and SMNVEV (reference sequence). The CDR3 has 15 residues. The CDR3 is CASSLSDGTSGGYTF. CDR3 nucleotides: TGTGCCAGCAGTTTATCAGACGGAACCTCGGGTGGCTACACCTTC.

V gene TRBV30 combines with J gene TRBJ2-5, with D tentatively TRBD1 (5 bases). CDR1 GTSNPN and CDR2 SVGIG come from the germline V gene (reference sequence). V shed 5 bases and J shed 7 bases, with 20 bases lying between them. This CDR3 comprises 14 residues. CDR3 nucleotides: TGTGCCTGGGATGGCAGGGCCTCATCCGGGACCCAGTACTTC. It encodes CAWDGRASSGTQYF. The variable domain in full, completed from reference TRBV30 and TRBJ2-5, reads SQTIHQWPATLVQPVGSPLSLECTVEGTSNPNLYWYRQAAGRGLQLLFYSVGIGQISSEVPQNLSASRPQDRQFILSSKKLLLSDSGFYLCAWDGRASSGTQYFGPGTRLLVL.

The chain uses TRBV18 and TRBJ2-7; the match to TRBD2 covers 7 bases. CDR3 size: 14 residues. Per germline, CDR1 KGHSH and CDR2 LQKENI. The ends lost 2 bases at V and 4 bases at J; junction bases unmatched: 5. The CDR3, as DNA: TGTGCCAGCTCACCAGGCGGGAGATCTTACGAGCAGTACGTC. Encoded protein: CASSPGGRSYEQYV.

The rearrangement uses TRBV6-5 and TRBJ1-1; D is unclear. Trimming left V 4 bases short and J 2 bases short, with 14 bases between. Germline V CDR1 and CDR2: MNHEY, SVGAGI. The CDR3 consists of 15 residues. CDR3 loop: CASSFVRKGNTEAFF. DNA of the CDR3: TGTGCCAGCAGTTTCGTGCGGAAAGGAAACACTGAAGCTTTCTTT.

The chain carries TRBV9 and TRBJ2-5; 11 bases match TRBD2. Trimming cost V 0 bases and J 1 base; bases outside gene matches: 2. Germline CDR1 reads SGDLS; CDR2 reads YYNGEE. The CDR3 is 16 amino acids. CDR3 loop: CASSVATSGGQETQYF. The CDR3 bases are TGTGCCAGCAGCGTAGCAACTAGCGGGGGCCAAGAGACCCAGTACTTC.

The rearrangement joins TRBV2 to TRBJ2-1; D might be TRBD2 (6 bases). Trimming left V 6 bases short and J 9 bases short, with 15 bases between. The germline gives CDR1 SNHLY, CDR2 FYNNEI. The CDR3 has 13 residues. The CDR3 region has the DNA TGTGCCAGCAGGACCCTTACTAGCTCTGAGCAGTTCTTC. It encodes CASRTLTSSEQFF.

The V gene is TRBV15, the J gene TRBJ2-1; D might be TRBD2 (6 bases). From germline, CDR1 is LNHNV and CDR2 YYDKDF (reference sequence). The CDR3 is made up of 16 amino acids. V shed 3 bases and J shed 2 bases, with 14 bases lying between them. The CDR3 loop is CATSRSRLGPYNEQFF. The CDR3 DNA reads as TGTGCCACCAGCAGGTCGCGACTAGGACCCTACAATGAGCAGTTCTTC.

The chain uses TRBV11-2 and TRBJ2-7; 7 nucleotides line up with TRBD1. Germline V gene sequence: CDR1 SGHAT, CDR2 FQNNGV. Trimming cost V 4 bases and J 6 bases; bases outside gene matches: 15. The CDR3 is 16 amino acids. The CDR3 loop reads CASSSGPGTDGAEQYV. CDR3 coding DNA: TGTGCCAGCAGCTCCGGGCCCGGGACAGACGGTGCCGAGCAGTACGTC.